Detailed here is one T cell receptor (beta chain). These data belong to a study of T cells in Graves' hyperthyroidism and ophthalmopathy. It was RNA transcripts that yielded the amplified TCR beta CDR3 regions. During a first-round RT-PCR of the TCR CDR3, the HTBI primer set was used. MiXCR was run by TCRdb on the multiplex PCR reads, yielding one entry per CDR3 protein. The repertoire includes a few hundred thousand distinct CDR3 sequences, 46% of them detected once, and approximately 8.4% sits in the top ten. Patients aged 18 to 65 had newly diagnosed hyperthyroidism of under 2 months' duration. Germline-derived CDR1 and CDR2 are DFQATT and SNEGSKA (reference sequence). Trimming shortened V by 0 bases and J by 9 bases, and 17 bases separated the two germline ends. The CDR3 is made up of 14 amino acids.

The material sequenced was peripheral blood or thyroid tissue (not recorded which). J is TRBJ2-5 and V is TRBV20-1, with a tentative D call TRBD1 (5 bases). The receptor was derived from a woman in her late teens or twenties with Graves' hyperthyroidism. CDR3 bases: TGCAGTGCTAGAGAAGGGGTTTTGGGGCAGCCCCAGTACTTC. Translating it yields CSAREGVLGQPQYF.